The rows below give T cell receptor beta chains drawn from one sample of a study of blood T cell repertoires in COVID-19. Data came from immunoSEQ multiplex PCR; TCRdb stores just in-frame clones and leaves some out. Here the sample spans hundreds of thousands of clones, 86% being singletons. Sequencing was done on a sample of peripheral blood. The receptors were sampled from a woman aged 70-85 years with COVID-19, enrolled during active disease. The CDR3 runs from the conserved cysteine through the conserved F or W. Each record gives: J gene, V gene, clone size, CDR3 length, D gene, CDR3 protein, CDR3 DNA. A D gene is named only where the DNA matches it firmly. Not all rows give a size; the values are once, few, many and, for expanded clones, a class.

>TRBJ1-6|TRBV5-6|NA|14|NA
CASRRSSYNSPLHF
TGTGCCAGTAGACGGAGCTCCTATAATTCACCCCTCCACTTT
>TRBJ1-1|TRBV11-2|few|14|TRBD1
CASSPRQGRTEAFF
TGTGCCAGCAGCCCCCGACAGGGTAGGACTGAAGCTTTCTTT
>TRBJ2-1|TRBV3-1/TRBV3-2|NA|15|TRBD2
CASSQSLAGGREQFF
TGTGCCAGCAGCCAATCACTAGCGGGGGGGCGTGAGCAGTTCTTC
>TRBJ1-2|TRBV7-8|few|15|NA
CASSLGGQLIYGYTF
TGTGCCAGCAGCCTCGGTGGACAGTTAATCTATGGCTACACCTTC
>TRBJ1-1|TRBV20-1|NA|13|TRBD1
CSASTGVGTEAFF
TGCAGTGCGAGTACAGGGGTCGGGACTGAAGCTTTCTTT
>TRBJ2-2|TRBV5-1|NA|16|TRBD1
CASSLGTGVNTGELFF
TGCGCCAGCAGCTTGGGGACAGGGGTGAACACCGGGGAGCTGTTTTTT
>TRBJ1-2|TRBV9|once|15|TRBD1
CASSAGQGGLYGYTF
TGTGCCAGCAGCGCGGGACAGGGGGGCCTCTATGGCTACACCTTC
>TRBJ2-7|TRBV5-6|NA|13|NA
CASSFPQGSEQYF
TGTGCCAGCAGCTTCCCACAGGGAAGCGAGCAGTACTTC
>TRBJ1-5|TRBV15|NA|14|NA
CATSVGQGGKPQHF
TGTGCCACCAGCGTCGGGCAGGGTGGTAAGCCCCAGCATTTT
>TRBJ2-1|TRBV24-1|once|15|NA
CATSDHTNSYNEQFF
TGTGCCACCAGTGATCACACGAACTCCTACAATGAGCAGTTCTTC
>TRBJ2-2|TRBV18|NA|13|NA
CASSPRNTGELFF
TGTGCCAGCTCACCGCGGAACACCGGGGAGCTGTTTTTT
>TRBJ2-2|TRBV7-9|NA|16|TRBD1
CASSPRTGPNTGELFF
TGTGCCAGCAGCCCGAGGACAGGGCCGAACACCGGGGAGCTGTTTTTT
>TRBJ2-3|TRBV7-7|NA|14|NA
CASSLTGRADTQYF
TGTGCCAGCAGCTTAACCGGTCGTGCAGATACGCAGTATTTT
>TRBJ1-3|TRBV7-9|NA|12|NA
CASSSGGDTIYF
TGTGCCAGCAGCTCCGGTGGAGACACCATATATTTT
>TRBJ2-5|TRBV28|NA|20|TRBD2
CASSRPPSPLAGDNQETQYF
TGTGCCAGCAGTCGACCCCCCTCCCCCCTAGCGGGGGACAATCAAGAGACCCAGTACTTC
>TRBJ2-7|TRBV9|NA|15|NA
CASSKTAGGSYEQYF
TGTGCCAGCAGCAAAACCGCGGGCGGCTCCTACGAGCAGTACTTC
>TRBJ1-6|TRBV18|NA|13|NA
CASSLGRGGPLHF
TGTGCCAGCTCCCTGGGCCGTGGGGGCCCCCTCCACTTT